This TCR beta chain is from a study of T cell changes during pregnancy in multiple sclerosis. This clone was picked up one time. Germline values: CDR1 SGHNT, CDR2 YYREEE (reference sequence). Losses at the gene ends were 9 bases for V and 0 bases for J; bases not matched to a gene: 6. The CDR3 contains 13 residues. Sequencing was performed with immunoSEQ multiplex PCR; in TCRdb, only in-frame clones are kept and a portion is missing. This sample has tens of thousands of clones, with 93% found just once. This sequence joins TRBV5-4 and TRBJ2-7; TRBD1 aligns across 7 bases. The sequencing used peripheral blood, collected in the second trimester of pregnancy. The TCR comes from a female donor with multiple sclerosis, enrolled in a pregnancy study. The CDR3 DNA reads TGTGCCATCCACTGGGACAGCTCCTACGAGCAGTACTTC. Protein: CAIHWDSSYEQYF.